A single sample is the source of the 32 T cell receptor beta chains below, sequenced in a study of T-cell reconstitution after alpha-beta-depleted transplantation in children. TCRbeta library construction was performed incorporating unique molecular identifiers. TCRdb used MiXCR to reprocess the PCR reads, holding one entry per CDR3 protein. Of 45,000 to 55,000 distinct CDR3 sequences listed, about 9.3% are singletons. Sequences were derived from PBMCs, mostly from graft donor cells, sampled 60 days after TCRalphabeta/CD19-depleted stem cell transplant. These receptors originate from a male patient aged 2-15 years who had a stem cell transplant for chronic granulomatous disease, so the T cells may come from the graft donor.

V and J are TRBV15 and TRBJ2-1; 7 positions agree with TRBD2. The CDR3 has 15 residues. The V gene end was trimmed by 3 bases and the J gene end by 6 bases; junction bases not matched to a gene: 8. The germline V gene has CDR1 LNHNV and CDR2 YYDKDF (reference sequence). CDR3 region: CATSSEPGLFNEQFF. The DNA of the CDR3 is TGTGCCACCAGCAGTGAGCCGGGACTATTCAATGAGCAGTTCTTC.

The chain combines TRBV12-5 with TRBJ2-7; D uncertain. The CDR3 spans 18 residues. Looked up from germline, CDR1 is LGHNT and CDR2 is FRNRAP. V lost 7 bases and J 0 bases, leaving 25 bases between the germline ends. DNA of the CDR3: TGTGCTAGTGCCAATTCCCCTCTCAGGACGGCTAGCTCCTACGAGCAGTACTTC. This translates into CASANSPLRTASSYEQYF. Full variable domain (outside the CDR3, taken from reference TRBV12-5 and TRBJ2-7): DARVTQTPRHKVTEMGQEVTMRCQPILGHNTVFWYRQTMMQGLELLAYFRNRAPLDDSGMPKDRFSAEMPDATLATLKIQPSEPRDSAVYFCASANSPLRTASSYEQYFGPGTRLTVT.

This clonotype was seen a handful of times. This chain connects TRBV13 to TRBJ2-1; 14 bases are a match to TRBD2. The CDR3 has 15 residues. Trimming at V came to 3 bases and at J to 9 bases, leaving 4 bases not matched to a gene. Germline V gene lookup returns CDR1 PRHDT and CDR2 FYEKMQ (reference sequence). The CDR3 is CASSFGLAGGLEQFF. The DNA for the CDR3 is TGTGCCAGCAGCTTTGGACTAGCGGGAGGACTTGAGCAGTTCTTC.

The sample holds many counts of this clonotype. The J gene is TRBJ2-6, the V gene TRBV20-1, with D possibly TRBD1 on 5 matching bases. This CDR3 comprises 15 residues. Germline V gene sequence: CDR1 DFQATT, CDR2 SNEGSKA (reference sequence). V shed 5 bases and J shed 0 bases, with 11 bases lying between them. The CDR3 spells CSALSGNSGANVLTF. CDR3 coding DNA: TGCAGTGCTCTTTCAGGGAACTCTGGGGCCAACGTCCTGACTTTC.

The rearrangement uses TRBV29-1 and TRBJ2-5, with 7 bases that match TRBD1. Germline assignment: CDR1 SQVTM and CDR2 ANQGSEA. This CDR3 is 12 amino acids long. The V segment lost 4 bases and the J segment 5 bases; nucleotides outside the gene matches: 4. The CDR3 nucleotides are TGCAGCGTTGGACAGGGTACGGAGACCCAGTACTTC. This gives the protein CSVGQGTETQYF.

This clonotype was observed a handful of times. CDR3 DNA: TGTGCCACCAGCGGTGGCCCCCTGGACCACGAGCAGTACTTC. Its protein is CATSGGPLDHEQYF. The chain has TRBV15 and TRBJ2-7; D gene uncertain. V lost 5 bases, J lost 5 bases, and 16 bases lay in between. The CDR3 covers 14 residues. Looked up from germline, CDR1 is LNHNV and CDR2 is YYDKDF (reference sequence).

The CDR3 spells CASSPSDRASAGANVLTF. The CDR3 DNA follows: TGTGCCAGTAGTCCCTCGGACAGGGCCTCAGCTGGGGCCAACGTCCTGACTTTC. The rearrangement links TRBV19 to TRBJ2-6, with 8 bases aligning to TRBD1. V was pared by 5 bases and J by 2 bases, with 11 bases of the junction left unmatched. Germline CDR1 is LNHDA and CDR2 is SQIVND (reference sequence). CDR3 length: 18 residues.

This clonotype was seen ten or more times. The rearrangement links TRBV10-3 to TRBJ2-7; 10 bases match TRBD2. V lost 6 bases, J lost 5 bases, and 7 bases stayed unmatched. The CDR3 extends over 14 amino acids. The germline V gene encodes CDR1 ENHRY and CDR2 SYGVKD. The CDR3 loop reads CAIRSSGGPHEQYF. Written as DNA, the CDR3 is TGTGCCATCAGATCTAGCGGGGGTCCCCACGAGCAGTACTTC.

Comments on this clonotype: The junction departs from germline at one end; a sequencing error may be responsible. This chain connects TRBV4-1 to TRBJ1-3; D is unresolved. Germline CDR1 is MGHRA and CDR2 is YSYEKL. CDR3 length: 14 amino acids. CDR3 sequence: CPSSTERSGNTIYF. The CDR3 region has the DNA TGCCCCAGCAGTACCGAGCGCTCTGGAAACACCATATATTTT.

This clonotype is a singleton in its sample. Just one base apart from a much larger clone, this may be a read error. V gene TRBV7-2 combines with J gene TRBJ2-3, with 9 nucleotides matching TRBD1. Per the germline V gene, CDR1 is SGHTA and CDR2 is FQGNSA. The CDR3 extends over 14 amino acids. The CDR3 nucleotides are TGTGCCAGCAGCTTTACAGGGGGCACAGATACGGAGTATTTT. Translating gives CASSFTGGTDTEYF.

The chain joins TRBV24-1 to TRBJ2-2, with D possibly TRBD2 on 5 matching bases. Germline V lookup: CDR1 KGHDR, CDR2 SFDVKD. V lost 9 bases and J 1 base, leaving 5 bases between the germline ends. This CDR3 contains 12 residues. The CDR3 DNA reads TGTGCCACCCGGGGGAACACCGGGGAGCTGTTTTTT. It codes for CATRGNTGELFF.

V usage is TRBV11-3 and J usage is TRBJ2-7, with 7 bases that match TRBD2. The CDR3 length is 15 residues. Trimming at V came to 5 bases and at J to 1 base, leaving 8 bases not matched to a gene. Per germline, CDR1 SGHNT and CDR2 YENEEA. CDR3 DNA: TGTGCCAGCAGCCCCGGGGCTAGCGGTTCCTACGAGCAGTACTTC. Its protein product is CASSPGASGSYEQYF.

This clonotype was counted many times. CDR3 region: CASSLPGTLDTEAFF. The CDR3, as DNA: TGTGCCAGCAGTTTACCCGGGACATTGGACACTGAAGCTTTCTTT. V usage is TRBV28 and J usage is TRBJ1-1, with D possibly being TRBD1 (6 bases). CDR3 size: 15 residues. V lost 2 bases, J lost 3 bases, and 13 bases lay in between. CDR1 and CDR2 from the germline V gene are MDHEN and SYDVKM.

This clonotype was recorded a few times. J is TRBJ2-7 and V is TRBV12-3 or TRBV12-4; D is undetermined. Trimming removed 2 bases from V and 2 bases from J, with 13 bases in between. This CDR3 is 15 amino acids long. In DNA form, the CDR3 reads TGTGCCAGCAGTTTACGGTCGGTAGGGCCCTACGAGCAGTACTTC. This gives the protein CASSLRSVGPYEQYF.

This clonotype is classed as medium-sized (0.01 to 0.1%). The chain has TRBV20-1 and TRBJ2-7, with D perhaps given as TRBD1 or TRBD2 (5 bases each). CDR1 and CDR2 from the germline V gene are DFQATT and SNEGSKA (reference sequence). The CDR3 is made up of 14 amino acids. V was pared by 3 bases and J by 2 bases, with 14 bases between. The DNA for the CDR3 is TGCAGTGCTAGGTCCGGGACGGGACCCTACGAGCAGTACTTC. It translates to CSARSGTGPYEQYF.

This clonotype appeared many times. The chain uses TRBV20-1 and TRBJ2-3, with D possibly TRBD2 on 5 matching bases. From germline, CDR1 is DFQATT and CDR2 SNEGSKA (reference sequence). CDR3 length: 15 residues. V dropped 1 base and J dropped 8 bases, with 19 bases sitting between them. CDR3: CSARAPPAVLGTQYF. The CDR3 DNA sequence: TGCAGTGCTAGAGCCCCCCCAGCGGTCCTAGGTACGCAGTATTTT.

This clonotype has a count of ten or more. The rearrangement uses TRBV27 and TRBJ1-2; the D is unclear. CDR3 size: 13 residues. Looked up from germline, CDR1 is MNHEY and CDR2 is SMNVEV (reference sequence). Between the trimmed V and J ends, which lost 3 bases and 2 bases, there was a span of 7 bases. CDR3 nucleotide sequence: TGTGCCAGCAGTTTTAACTCCAACTATGGCTACACCTTC. It translates to CASSFNSNYGYTF.

J is TRBJ2-5 and V is TRBV7-9, with a weak D call TRBD2 (6 bases). This CDR3 is built from 16 residues. The germline V and J ends were trimmed by 5 bases and 4 bases, with 20 bases remaining between them. CDR1 and CDR2 from the germline V gene are SEHNR and FQNEAQ (reference sequence). CDR3 nucleotides: TGTGCCAGCAGCCCCCCCCGAAGGGGAGGTGGAGAGACCCAGTACTTC. It is translated as CASSPPRRGGGETQYF.

This clonotype was detected ten times or more. V usage is TRBV20-1 and J usage is TRBJ1-1, with 8 bases identical to TRBD1. This CDR3 comprises 15 residues. V lost 0 bases to trimming and J lost 6 bases; unmatched junction nucleotides: 9. Per germline, CDR1 DFQATT and CDR2 SNEGSKA (reference sequence). The CDR3 DNA reads TGCAGTGCTAGAGATCTGGACAGGGTATCCGCTGAAGCTTTCTTT. It encodes CSARDLDRVSAEAFF.

This clonotype has ten or more counts. The chain uses TRBV4-3 and TRBJ2-3; the D gene is possibly TRBD2 (5 bases). The CDR3 loop spans 18 amino acids. Germline V gene data show CDR1 as LGHNA and CDR2 as YSLEER. Trimming shortened V by 0 bases and J by 2 bases, and 18 bases separated the two germline ends. The CDR3 here is CASSQDIPGGLLTDTQYF. CDR3 nucleotides: TGCGCCAGCAGCCAAGATATTCCCGGCGGGCTCCTCACAGATACGCAGTATTTT.

This clonotype was recorded at least ten times. CDR3 DNA sequence: TGTGCCAGCAGCTTAGGGGCAGGGTATGGCTACACCTTC. The encoded protein is CASSLGAGYGYTF. The V and J genes are TRBV11-2 and TRBJ1-2; TRBD1 is a possible D gene (5 bases). Per germline, CDR1 SGHAT and CDR2 FQNNGV. CDR3 size: 13 residues. V was shortened by 1 base and J by 5 bases, with 8 bases between the two germline ends.

This clonotype came up a few times. The chain combines TRBV7-9 with TRBJ2-5; 7 nucleotides line up with TRBD2. CDR1 SEHNR and CDR2 FQNEAQ come from the germline V gene (reference sequence). After removal of 5 bases from V and 4 bases from J, the junction contained 7 bases not matched to a gene. The CDR3 is 14 residues long. CDR3 DNA: TGTGCCAGCAGCCGGACGGGGGGAGGAGAGACCCAGTACTTC. This translates into CASSRTGGGETQYF.

This clonotype was seen many times. The gene calls are TRBV6-1 and TRBJ2-1; D might be TRBD2 (5 bases). V gave up 7 bases and J gave up 0 bases, with 16 bases separating them. The CDR3 extends over 16 amino acids. CDR1 MNHNS and CDR2 SASEGT come from the germline V gene. This chain's CDR3 is CASNPSRGYSYNEQFF. The CDR3 DNA sequence: TGTGCCAGCAACCCCAGTCGGGGATACTCCTACAATGAGCAGTTCTTC.

This clonotype was observed many times. The chain combines TRBV20-1 with TRBJ2-2; D is perhaps TRBD2 (5 bases). Between the trimmed V and J ends, which lost 1 base and 4 bases, there was a span of 16 bases. Germline V CDR1 and CDR2: DFQATT, SNEGSKA (reference sequence). This CDR3 has 16 residues. The CDR3 nucleotides are TGCAGTGCTAGAGGGGAGCCGAGCTCCCCCACCGGGGAGCTGTTTTTT. Translating it yields CSARGEPSSPTGELFF.

This clonotype was found many times. The rearrangement joins TRBV12-3 or TRBV12-4 to TRBJ2-7; D may be TRBD1 (6 bases). V lost 4 bases to trimming and J lost 3 bases, with 7 bases between them. The CDR3 sequence is 12 residues long. The CDR3 DNA reads as TGTGCCAGCAGTTACAGGGTCTACGAGCAGTACTTC. As protein: CASSYRVYEQYF.

The rearrangement uses TRBV27 and TRBJ1-5, with D possibly TRBD1 on 5 matching bases. V was shortened by 6 bases and J by 6 bases, with 18 bases between the two germline ends. CDR1 is MNHEY and CDR2 is SMNVEV in the germline V gene (reference sequence). CDR3 length: 15 amino acids. The CDR3 loop reads CASSPGEAQSQPQHF. CDR3 in DNA: TGTGCCAGCAGCCCGGGGGAGGCACAATCTCAGCCCCAGCATTTT.

This clonotype appeared many times. The chain couples TRBV21-1 to TRBJ2-3. TRBV21-1 is described as a pseudogene. This CDR3 is built from 15 residues. The CDR3: CASSKVRASTDTQYF. The CDR3 coding sequence is TGTGCCAGCAGCAAAGTCAGAGCTAGCACAGATACGCAGTATTTT.

This clonotype has just one count. This clone may be a read error of a much larger clone one base away. This sequence joins TRBV3-1 and TRBJ2-3; D is uncertain. Germline lookup yields CDR1 LGHDT and CDR2 YNNKEL (reference sequence). The CDR3 consists of 12 residues. CDR3 loop: CTSSPNTDTQYF. The CDR3 DNA is TGTACCAGCAGCCCCAACACAGATACGCAGTATTTT.

This clonotype was counted many times. The chain links TRBV5-1 to TRBJ2-2, with no clear D. This CDR3 is built from 20 residues. The V and J ends lost 0 bases and 0 bases respectively, with 21 bases between them. CDR1 and CDR2 from the germline V gene are SGHRS and YFSETQ. CDR3 DNA: TGCGCCAGCAGCTTGGGTGGCGTTTTCGAAGGAGTGTCGAACACCGGGGAGCTGTTTTTT. Its translation: CASSLGGVFEGVSNTGELFF. Full variable domain (remainder filled in from reference TRBV5-1 and TRBJ2-2): KAGVTQTPRYLIKTRGQQVTLSCSPISGHRSVSWYQQTPGQGLQFLFEYFSETQRNKGNFPGRFSGRQFSNSRSEMNVSTLELGDSALYLCASSLGGVFEGVSNTGELFFGEGSRLTVL.

This clonotype was seen at least ten times. The chain has TRBV6-1 and TRBJ1-1; weak D call: TRBD1 (5 bases). Germline values: CDR1 MNHNS, CDR2 SASEGT. The CDR3 consists of 15 residues. V dropped 0 bases and J dropped 4 bases, with 12 bases sitting between them. CDR3 DNA sequence: TGTGCCAGCAGTGAAGCGTGGAGGGGCGGCACTGAAGCTTTCTTT. Its protein product is CASSEAWRGGTEAFF.

This clonotype was seen repeatedly, ten times or more. J is TRBJ2-7 and V is TRBV7-6; 13 bases align to TRBD2. CDR1 and CDR2 (germline): SGHVS, FNYEAQ. V was clipped by 4 bases and J by 7 bases; unmatched bases: 7. The CDR3 consists of 15 residues. The DNA of the CDR3 is TGTGCCAGCAGCTACGGACTAGCGGGAGCGAATGAGCAGTACTTC. This encodes CASSYGLAGANEQYF.

This clonotype was detected many times. The chain joins TRBV3-1 to TRBJ2-1; D gene ambiguous. The CDR3 runs 16 residues. Germline lookup yields CDR1 LGHDT and CDR2 YNNKEL (reference sequence). The V end lost 0 bases, the J end lost 4 bases, and 13 bases lay between the germline ends. CDR3: CASSQDLLAVYNEQFF. The CDR3 coding sequence is TGTGCCAGCAGCCAAGATCTGTTGGCGGTTTACAATGAGCAGTTCTTC.